This entry lists 18 T cell receptor beta chains sequenced from one sample in a study of blood T cell repertoires in COVID-19. Sequenced by immunoSEQ multiplex PCR; TCRdb stores in-frame clones only, minus some. The data show 120,000 to 150,000 clones, around 90% seen once. The sequenced sample consisted of peripheral blood. All receptors derive from a human donor with COVID-19, enrolled during active disease. The donor label of this sample is uncertain.

V is TRBV4-2 and J is TRBJ1-5; D gene uncertain. Germline-derived CDR1 and CDR2 are LGHNA and YNFKEQ. V dropped 1 base and J dropped 3 bases, with 13 bases sitting between them. This CDR3 has 16 residues. The CDR3 coding sequence is TGTGCCAGCAGCCAAGCGGCGGCAGGACTCAATCAGCCCCAGCATTTT. Protein product: CASSQAAAGLNQPQHF.

The chain links TRBV7-3 to TRBJ2-5; D remains unclear. Germline lookup yields CDR1 SGHTA and CDR2 FQGTGA. The CDR3 is 8 amino acids. V was cut by 11 bases and J by 9 bases, with 7 bases left in between. Written as DNA, the CDR3 is TGTGCCCCCCCCGCCCAGTACTTC. It encodes CAPPAQYF. Full variable domain (rest looked up from reference TRBV7-3 and TRBJ2-5): GAGVSQTPSNKVTEKGKYVELRCDPISGHTALYWYRQSLGQGPEFLIYFQGTGAADDSGLPNDRFFAVRPEGSVSTLKIQRTERGDSAVYLCAPPAQYFGPGTRLLVL.

The chain carries TRBV28 and TRBJ2-7; 10 nucleotides match TRBD2. After removal of 2 bases from V and 7 bases from J, the junction contained 8 bases not matched to a gene. CDR1 MDHEN and CDR2 SYDVKM come from the germline V gene. The CDR3 is 15 residues long. CDR3 residues: CASSLIAGGRREQYF. The CDR3 DNA reads TGTGCCAGCAGTTTAATAGCGGGAGGTCGTCGGGAGCAGTACTTC.

This sequence joins TRBV4-1 and TRBJ1-5, with TRBD1 identical over 10 bases. The CDR3 extends over 14 amino acids. The junction had 5 bases not matched to a gene; V was cut back by 6 bases and J by 6 bases. Germline loops: CDR1 MGHRA, CDR2 YSYEKL. The CDR3 region is CASRRQGAGQPQHF. The CDR3 DNA reads as TGCGCCAGCAGAAGACAGGGGGCAGGTCAGCCCCAGCATTTT.

The rearrangement joins TRBV30 to TRBJ2-2; unclear D gene. The CDR3 is 13 amino acids. Germline V gives CDR1 GTSNPN, CDR2 SVGIG (reference sequence). Between the trimmed V and J ends, which lost 2 bases and 2 bases, there was a span of 6 bases. CDR3 bases: TGTGCCTGGAGTCTGTATAACACCGGGGAGCTGTTTTTT. Its protein is CAWSLYNTGELFF.

This chain links TRBV11-2 with TRBJ2-7; D remains ambiguous. The CDR3 is 14 residues long. V was trimmed by 0 bases and J by 5 bases, leaving 11 bases between them. Per the germline V gene, CDR1 is SGHAT and CDR2 is FQNNGV. The CDR3 bases are TGTGCCAGCAGCTTAGATGTGGTGGGCCACGAGCAGTACTTC. Amino acids: CASSLDVVGHEQYF.

The V call is TRBV28, the J call TRBJ1-4; 8 positions match TRBD1. From germline, CDR1 is MDHEN and CDR2 SYDVKM. CDR3 length: 15 residues. V dropped 1 base and J dropped 8; count of bases not matched to a gene: 6. CDR3 coding DNA: TGTGCCAGCAGTTTATTTCAGGGGGCGCCGGAAAAACTGTTTTTT. Translation gives CASSLFQGAPEKLFF.

The chain uses TRBV2 and TRBJ2-1; 7 nucleotides agree with TRBD2. The V gene's germline CDR1 is SNHLY and CDR2 FYNNEI. V lost 8 bases, J lost 5 bases, and 6 bases stayed unmatched. The CDR3 has 13 residues. CDR3 loop: CASSRTRDNEQFF. The CDR3 DNA reads TGTGCCAGCTCCCGGACTAGAGACAATGAGCAGTTCTTC.

The rearrangement links TRBV4-2 to TRBJ1-4; 7 nucleotides line up with TRBD1. Trimming took 7 bases from V and 0 from J; bases not matched to a gene: 11. The CDR3 spans 17 residues. Per germline, CDR1 LGHNA and CDR2 YNFKEQ. The DNA for the CDR3 is TGTGCCAGCAACCCTTCAGGGGGGCACGCAACTAATGAAAAACTGTTTTTT. It codes for CASNPSGGHATNEKLFF.

V and J are TRBV5-1 and TRBJ1-1; possible D gene TRBD1, 6 bases. Trimming shortened V by 7 bases and J by 5 bases, and 24 bases separated the two germline ends. Germline CDR1 and CDR2: SGHRS and YFSETQ. This CDR3 region has 16 residues. CDR3 in amino acids: CASDSGALPGSTEAFF. In nucleotides, the CDR3 is TGCGCCAGCGATTCAGGGGCTCTCCCGGGGAGTACTGAAGCTTTCTTT.

The chain recombines TRBV5-1 with TRBJ1-1; D perhaps matches TRBD1 (5 bases). In germline, CDR1 is SGHRS, CDR2 YFSETQ. CDR3 length: 14 residues. V lost 5 bases, J lost 5 bases, and 16 bases lay in between. In DNA form, the CDR3 reads TGCGCCAGCAGTGTCGAGGAGGGGAGAACTGAAGCTTTCTTT. This translates into CASSVEEGRTEAFF.

The J gene is TRBJ2-1, the V gene TRBV11-1, with D hard to call. Germline V lookup: CDR1 SGHAT, CDR2 FQDESV (reference sequence). CDR3 length: 12 residues. V was trimmed by 5 bases and J by 8 bases, leaving 10 bases between them. CDR3 sequence reads: CASSPNRDEQFF. The CDR3 nucleotides read TGTGCCAGCAGCCCGAATAGAGATGAGCAGTTCTTC.

The CDR3: CAISKDRGDYGYTF. DNA of the CDR3: TGTGCCATCAGTAAGGACAGGGGGGACTATGGCTACACCTTC. The V gene is TRBV10-3, the J gene TRBJ1-2; 10 bases are shared with TRBD1. V shed 5 bases and J 3 bases; nucleotides not matched to a gene: 3. Germline-derived CDR1 and CDR2 are ENHRY and SYGVKD. CDR3 length: 14 residues.

The J gene is TRBJ1-2, the V gene TRBV5-1, with TRBD1 as a possible D gene (5 bases). The germline V gene encodes CDR1 SGHRS and CDR2 YFSETQ. Between the trimmed V and J ends, which lost 0 bases and 3 bases, there was a span of 12 bases. This CDR3 has 15 amino acids. CDR3: CASSLEPGSYYGYTF. CDR3 sequence (DNA): TGCGCCAGCAGCTTGGAACCAGGGTCCTACTATGGCTACACCTTC.

The chain recombines TRBV5-1 with TRBJ2-5; TRBD1 aligns across 10 bases. CDR1 and CDR2 from the germline V gene are SGHRS and YFSETQ. There are 15 residues in the CDR3. V was pared by 7 bases and J by 2 bases, with 8 bases of the junction left unmatched. The CDR3 nucleotides are TGCGCCAGCGCCAGGACAGGGGGGGATCAAGAGACCCAGTACTTC. This translates into CASARTGGDQETQYF.

The chain is built from TRBV5-6 and TRBJ1-1, with unresolved D. V gave up 0 bases and J gave up 0 bases, with 6 bases separating them. The germline V gene encodes CDR1 SGHDT and CDR2 YYEEEE. The CDR3 consists of 14 residues. In DNA, the CDR3 is TGTGCCAGCAGCTTGGGGACTCTGAACACTGAAGCTTTCTTT. Residues: CASSLGTLNTEAFF. The full variable domain, with the rest looked up from reference TRBV5-6 and TRBJ1-1, is DAGVTQSPTHLIKTRGQQVTLRCSPKSGHDTVSWYQQALGQGPQFIFQYYEEEERQRGNFPDRFSGHQFPNYSSELNVNALLLGDSALYLCASSLGTLNTEAFFGQGTRLTVV.

The chain joins TRBV5-1 to TRBJ2-2, with 12 bases that match TRBD1. Germline values: CDR1 SGHRS, CDR2 YFSETQ. Trimming removed 5 bases from V and 8 bases from J; junction bases left unmatched: 7. This CDR3 is built from 15 residues. Written as DNA, the CDR3 is TGCGCCAGCAGTACCGGGACAGGGGGCGGAGGGGAGCTGTTTTTT. It codes for CASSTGTGGGGELFF.

V usage is TRBV4-2 and J usage is TRBJ2-7, with 9 bases fitting TRBD2. V lost 0 bases, J lost 3 bases, and 3 bases stayed unmatched. Germline V lookup: CDR1 LGHNA, CDR2 YNFKEQ. The CDR3 is 15 amino acids. The CDR3 DNA reads TGTGCCAGCAGCCAAGAGCTAGCGGGAATCTACGAGCAGTACTTC. It yields the protein CASSQELAGIYEQYF.